This paragraph covers one T cell receptor (beta chain) sequence. The antigen is unknown. These data are taken from a study of T cell repertoires in cytomegalovirus infection. The wider study: Indications of both CMV infection and matching HLA type were provided by public TCR beta signatures.

TCRdb independently ran MiXCR on the reads; one entry per CDR3 protein. In the table there are a few hundred thousand distinct CDR3 sequences, about 35% of which are singletons. The V end was cut by 6 bases, the J end by 3 bases, with 24 bases between. The CDR3 length is 18 residues. Germline CDR1 and CDR2: LNHDA and SQIVND (reference sequence). This chain connects TRBV19 to TRBJ2-1; possibly TRBD2 for D (5 bases). The clonotype was recovered from a human donor in good health (CMV status not recorded). Some clones in this sample may be carry-over from other donors' samples. Sequenced material: cultured PBMCs, taken from culture after CMV antigen stimulation. CDR3 protein: CASRGRFEAESLYNEQFF. The CDR3, as DNA: TGTGCCAGTAGGGGCCGATTCGAAGCGGAATCACTCTACAATGAGCAGTTCTTC.